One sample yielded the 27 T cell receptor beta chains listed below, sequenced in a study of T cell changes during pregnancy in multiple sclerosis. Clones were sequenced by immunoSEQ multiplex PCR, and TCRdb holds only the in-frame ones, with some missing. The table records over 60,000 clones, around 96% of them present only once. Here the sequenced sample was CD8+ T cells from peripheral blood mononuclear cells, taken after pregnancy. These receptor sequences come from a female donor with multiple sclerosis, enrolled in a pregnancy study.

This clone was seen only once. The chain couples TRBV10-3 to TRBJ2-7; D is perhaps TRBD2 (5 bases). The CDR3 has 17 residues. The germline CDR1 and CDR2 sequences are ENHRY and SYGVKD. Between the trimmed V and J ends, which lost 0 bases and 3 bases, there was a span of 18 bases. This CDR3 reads CAISESNEGRPFYEQYF. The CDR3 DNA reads TGTGCCATCAGTGAGTCGAATGAGGGCAGGCCCTTCTACGAGCAGTACTTC.

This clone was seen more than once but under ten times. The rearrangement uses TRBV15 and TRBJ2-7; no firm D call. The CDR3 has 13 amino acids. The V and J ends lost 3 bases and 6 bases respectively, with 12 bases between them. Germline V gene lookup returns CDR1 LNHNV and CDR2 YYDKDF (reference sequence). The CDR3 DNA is TGTGCCACCAGCAGCCATCGAGGTGCCGAGCAGTACTTC. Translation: CATSSHRGAEQYF.

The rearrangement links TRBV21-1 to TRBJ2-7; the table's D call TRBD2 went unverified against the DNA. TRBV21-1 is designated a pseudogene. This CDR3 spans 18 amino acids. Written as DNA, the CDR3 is TGTGCCAGCAGCAAAGGTGAGGTCGTAGCGGGAAGAACCTACGAGCAGTACTTC. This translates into CASSKGEVVAGRTYEQYF.

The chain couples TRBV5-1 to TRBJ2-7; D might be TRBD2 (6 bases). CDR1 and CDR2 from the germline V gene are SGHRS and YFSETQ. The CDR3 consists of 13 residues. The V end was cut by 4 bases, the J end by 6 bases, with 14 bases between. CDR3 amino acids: CASSVGGTGEQYF. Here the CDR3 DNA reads TGCGCCAGCAGCGTAGGCGGGACGGGCGAGCAGTACTTC.

The DNA of the CDR3 is TGTGCCAGCAGTCCAGGACAGGGCTTTAATGAAAAACTGTTTTTT. As protein: CASSPGQGFNEKLFF. The rearrangement joins TRBV2 to TRBJ1-4, with TRBD1 matching over 8 bases. After removal of 5 bases from V and 4 bases from J, the junction contained 6 bases not matched to a gene. Germline V gene data show CDR1 as SNHLY and CDR2 as FYNNEI. There are 15 residues in the CDR3. Using reference TRBV2 and TRBJ1-4 for the parts outside the CDR3, the full variable domain is EPEVTQTPSHQVTQMGQEVILRCVPISNHLYFYWYRQILGQKVEFLVSFYNNEISEKSEIFDDQFSVERPDGSNFTLKIRSTKLEDSAMYFCASSPGQGFNEKLFFGSGTQLSVL.

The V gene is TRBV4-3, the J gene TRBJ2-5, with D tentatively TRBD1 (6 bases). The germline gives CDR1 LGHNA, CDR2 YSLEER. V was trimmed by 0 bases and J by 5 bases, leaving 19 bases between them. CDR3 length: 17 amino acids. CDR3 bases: TGCGCCAGCAGCCAAGATCAACAGGGTGGAATGGAGGAGACCCAGTACTTC. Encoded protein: CASSQDQQGGMEETQYF.

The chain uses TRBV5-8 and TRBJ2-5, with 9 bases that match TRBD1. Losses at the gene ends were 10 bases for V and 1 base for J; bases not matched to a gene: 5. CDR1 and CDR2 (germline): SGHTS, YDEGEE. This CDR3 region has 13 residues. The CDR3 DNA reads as TGTGCCCCCGGGACAGGGATCCAAGAGACCCAGTACTTC. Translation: CAPGTGIQETQYF.

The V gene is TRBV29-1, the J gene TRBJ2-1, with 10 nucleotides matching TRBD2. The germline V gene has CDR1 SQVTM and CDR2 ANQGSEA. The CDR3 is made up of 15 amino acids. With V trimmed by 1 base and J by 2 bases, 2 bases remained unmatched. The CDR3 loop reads CSVEGLAGAYNEQFF. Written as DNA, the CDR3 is TGCAGCGTTGAAGGCCTAGCGGGAGCCTACAATGAGCAGTTCTTC.

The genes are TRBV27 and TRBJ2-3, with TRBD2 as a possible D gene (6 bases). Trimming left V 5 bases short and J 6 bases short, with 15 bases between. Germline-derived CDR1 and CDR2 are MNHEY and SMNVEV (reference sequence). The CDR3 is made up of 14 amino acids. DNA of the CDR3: TGTGCCAGCAGTCCGAGGGACTCTGTGGATACGCAGTATTTT. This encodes CASSPRDSVDTQYF.

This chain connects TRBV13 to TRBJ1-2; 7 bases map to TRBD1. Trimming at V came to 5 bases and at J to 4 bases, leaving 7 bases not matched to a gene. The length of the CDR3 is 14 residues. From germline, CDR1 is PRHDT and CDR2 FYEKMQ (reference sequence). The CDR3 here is CASSTEGTVYGYTF. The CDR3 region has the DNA TGTGCCAGCAGCACAGAGGGGACAGTCTATGGCTACACCTTC.

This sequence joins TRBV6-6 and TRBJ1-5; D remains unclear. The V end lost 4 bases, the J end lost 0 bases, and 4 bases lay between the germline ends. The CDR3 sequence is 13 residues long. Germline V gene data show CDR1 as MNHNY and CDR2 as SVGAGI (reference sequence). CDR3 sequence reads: CASSSYSNQPQHF. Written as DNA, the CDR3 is TGTGCCAGCAGTTCGTATAGCAATCAGCCCCAGCATTTT.

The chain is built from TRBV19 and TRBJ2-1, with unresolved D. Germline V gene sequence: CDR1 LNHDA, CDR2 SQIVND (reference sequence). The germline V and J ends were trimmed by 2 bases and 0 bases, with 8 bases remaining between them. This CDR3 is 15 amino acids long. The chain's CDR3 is CASSISASSYNEQFF. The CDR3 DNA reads TGTGCCAGTAGTATATCTGCTAGCTCCTACAATGAGCAGTTCTTC. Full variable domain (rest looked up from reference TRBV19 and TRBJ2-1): DGGITQSPKYLFRKEGQNVTLSCEQNLNHDAMYWYRQDPGQGLRLIYYSQIVNDFQKGDIAEGYSVSREKKESFPLTVTSAQKNPTAFYLCASSISASSYNEQFFGPGTRLTVL.

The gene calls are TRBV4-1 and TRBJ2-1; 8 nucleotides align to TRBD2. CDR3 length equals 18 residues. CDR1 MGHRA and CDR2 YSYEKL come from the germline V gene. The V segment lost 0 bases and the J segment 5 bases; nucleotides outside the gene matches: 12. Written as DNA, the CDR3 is TGCGCCAGCAGCCAAGAGAGGCTACTAGCGGATATAGACAATGAGCAGTTCTTC. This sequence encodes CASSQERLLADIDNEQFF.

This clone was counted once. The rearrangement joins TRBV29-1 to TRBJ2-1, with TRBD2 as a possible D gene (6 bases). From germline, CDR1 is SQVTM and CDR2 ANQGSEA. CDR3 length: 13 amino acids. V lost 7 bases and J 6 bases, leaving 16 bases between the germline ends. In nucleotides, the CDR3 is TGCAGCGCGCTATCCGGACTACCCAATGAGCAGTTCTTC. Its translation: CSALSGLPNEQFF.

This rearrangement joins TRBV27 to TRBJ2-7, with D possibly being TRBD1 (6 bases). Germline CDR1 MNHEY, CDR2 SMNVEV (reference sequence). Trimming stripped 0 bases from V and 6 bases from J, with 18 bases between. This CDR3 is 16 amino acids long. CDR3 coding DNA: TGTGCCAGCAGTTTATCGAAGGGGGAGAGAGGGCTCGAGCAGTACTTC. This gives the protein CASSLSKGERGLEQYF.

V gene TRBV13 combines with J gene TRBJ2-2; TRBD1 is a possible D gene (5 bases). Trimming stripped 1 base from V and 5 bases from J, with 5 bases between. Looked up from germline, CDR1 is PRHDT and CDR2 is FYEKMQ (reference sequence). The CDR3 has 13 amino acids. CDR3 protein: CASSLEGTGELFF. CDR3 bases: TGTGCCAGCAGCTTAGAGGGGACCGGGGAGCTGTTTTTT.

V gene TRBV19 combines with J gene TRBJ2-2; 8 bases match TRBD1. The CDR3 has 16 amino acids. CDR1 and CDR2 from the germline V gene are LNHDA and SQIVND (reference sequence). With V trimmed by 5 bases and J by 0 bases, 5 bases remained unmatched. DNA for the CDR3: TGTGCCAGTAGTCGGGGCAGGGGGCCGAACACCGGGGAGCTGTTTTTT. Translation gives CASSRGRGPNTGELFF.

The CDR3 DNA reads as TGTGCCAGCAGCTTAGCCCCGTGGCAAGTCCCCCACGAGCAGTACTTC. Translating gives CASSLAPWQVPHEQYF. V gene TRBV7-2 combines with J gene TRBJ2-7, with D unresolved. Germline CDR1 SGHTA, CDR2 FQGNSA. The V end lost 0 bases, the J end lost 5 bases, and 17 bases lay between the germline ends. The CDR3 sequence is 16 residues long.

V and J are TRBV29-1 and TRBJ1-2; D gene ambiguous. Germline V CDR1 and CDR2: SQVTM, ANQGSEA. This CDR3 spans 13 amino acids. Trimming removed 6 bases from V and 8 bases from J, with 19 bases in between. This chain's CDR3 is CSVDRRPGGGYTF. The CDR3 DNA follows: TGCAGCGTCGATAGACGACCCGGAGGGGGCTACACCTTC.

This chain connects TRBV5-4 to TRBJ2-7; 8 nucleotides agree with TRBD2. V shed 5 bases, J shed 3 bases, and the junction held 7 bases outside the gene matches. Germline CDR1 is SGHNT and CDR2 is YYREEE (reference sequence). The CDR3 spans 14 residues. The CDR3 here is CASSLSGTSYEQYF. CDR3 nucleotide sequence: TGTGCCAGCAGTTTGTCCGGGACTAGCTACGAGCAGTACTTC. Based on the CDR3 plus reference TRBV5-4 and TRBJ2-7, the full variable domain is ETGVTQSPTHLIKTRGQQVTLRCSSQSGHNTVSWYQQALGQGPQFIFQYYREEENGRGNFPPRFSGLQFPNYSSELNVNALELDDSALYLCASSLSGTSYEQYFGPGTRLTVT.

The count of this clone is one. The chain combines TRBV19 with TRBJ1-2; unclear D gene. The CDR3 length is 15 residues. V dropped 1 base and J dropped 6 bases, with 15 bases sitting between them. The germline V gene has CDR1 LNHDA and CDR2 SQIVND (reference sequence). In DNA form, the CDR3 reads TGTGCCAGTAGTATAGCCGGAAGGGCCGGGGATGGCTACACCTTC. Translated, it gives CASSIAGRAGDGYTF. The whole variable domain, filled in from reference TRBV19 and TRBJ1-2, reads DGGITQSPKYLFRKEGQNVTLSCEQNLNHDAMYWYRQDPGQGLRLIYYSQIVNDFQKGDIAEGYSVSREKKESFPLTVTSAQKNPTAFYLCASSIAGRAGDGYTFGSGTRLTVV.

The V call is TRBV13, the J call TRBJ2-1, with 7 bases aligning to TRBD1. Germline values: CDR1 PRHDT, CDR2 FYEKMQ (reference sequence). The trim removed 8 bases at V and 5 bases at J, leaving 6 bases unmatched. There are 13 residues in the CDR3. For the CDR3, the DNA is TGTGCCAGCGGGGACAGCGTTAACAATGAGCAGTTCTTC. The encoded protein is CASGDSVNNEQFF.

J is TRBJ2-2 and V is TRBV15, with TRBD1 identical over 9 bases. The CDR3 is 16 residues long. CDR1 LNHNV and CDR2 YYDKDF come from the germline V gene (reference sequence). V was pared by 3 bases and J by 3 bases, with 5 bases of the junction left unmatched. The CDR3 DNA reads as TGTGCCACCAGCAGTAACAGGGGGCCCGACACCGGGGAGCTGTTTTTT. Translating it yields CATSSNRGPDTGELFF.

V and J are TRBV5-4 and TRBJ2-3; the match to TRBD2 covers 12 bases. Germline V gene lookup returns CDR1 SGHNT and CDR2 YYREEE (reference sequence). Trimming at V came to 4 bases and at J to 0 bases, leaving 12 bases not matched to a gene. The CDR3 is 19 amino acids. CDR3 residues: CASSPLPNGLAGSTDTQYF. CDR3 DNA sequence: TGTGCCAGCAGCCCATTACCCAATGGACTAGCGGGAAGCACAGATACGCAGTATTTT. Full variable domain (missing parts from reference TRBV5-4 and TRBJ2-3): ETGVTQSPTHLIKTRGQQVTLRCSSQSGHNTVSWYQQALGQGPQFIFQYYREEENGRGNFPPRFSGLQFPNYSSELNVNALELDDSALYLCASSPLPNGLAGSTDTQYFGPGTRLTVL.

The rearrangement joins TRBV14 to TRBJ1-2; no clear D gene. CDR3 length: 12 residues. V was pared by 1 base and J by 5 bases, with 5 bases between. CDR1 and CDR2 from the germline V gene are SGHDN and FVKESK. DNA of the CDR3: TGTGCCAGCAGCCAAGGCCAGTATGGCTACACCTTC. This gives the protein CASSQGQYGYTF. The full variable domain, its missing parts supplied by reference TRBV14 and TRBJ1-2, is EAGVTQFPSHSVIEKGQTVTLRCDPISGHDNLYWYRRVMGKEIKFLLHFVKESKQDESGMPNNRFLAERTGGTYSTLKVQPAELEDSGVYFCASSQGQYGYTFGSGTRLTVV.

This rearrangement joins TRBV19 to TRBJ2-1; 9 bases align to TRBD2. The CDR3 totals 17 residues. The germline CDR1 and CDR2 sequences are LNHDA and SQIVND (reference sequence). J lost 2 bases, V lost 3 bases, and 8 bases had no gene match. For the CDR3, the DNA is TGTGCCAGTAGTATCAAAAGGACTAGCGCCGCCTACAATGAGCAGTTCTTC. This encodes CASSIKRTSAAYNEQFF.

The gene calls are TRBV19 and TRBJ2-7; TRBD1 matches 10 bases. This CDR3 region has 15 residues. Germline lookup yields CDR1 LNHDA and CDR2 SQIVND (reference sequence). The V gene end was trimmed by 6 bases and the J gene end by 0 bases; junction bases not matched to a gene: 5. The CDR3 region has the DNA TGTGCCAGTAGCCTCGGGACAGGGGTCTCCTACGAGCAGTACTTC. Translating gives CASSLGTGVSYEQYF.